This record concerns one TCR beta chain sequence. Antigen specificity is unknown. This sample is part of a study of shared clonotypes between healthy human individuals. Generated by immunoSEQ multiplex PCR, the TCRdb table keeps only in-frame clones and is missing some. Of 2,500,000 or so clones in the sample, 80% to 95% were seen once. Trimming at V came to 2 bases and at J to 5 bases, leaving 7 bases not matched to a gene. Per germline, CDR1 MNHEY and CDR2 SVGAGI. This CDR3 is 16 amino acids long. Study-wide points: Sharing across several donors was seen in 4% to 5.5% of naive CD4 clonotypes.

This TCR derives from a man in his late teens or twenties in good health. Some clones in this sample may be carry-over from other donors' samples. Input material: naive CD4+ T cells from PBMCs. Described subset: CD45RA+ positively selected. The V gene is TRBV6-5, the J gene TRBJ2-1; TRBD2 matches at 9 bases. CDR3: CASSYLPIAGDNEQFF. CDR3 in DNA: TGTGCCAGCAGTTACCTTCCCATAGCGGGAGACAATGAGCAGTTCTTC.